This passage covers 20 T cell receptor beta chains from one sample sequenced in a study of T cell changes during pregnancy in multiple sclerosis. TCRdb keeps only in-frame clones here, not all; method: immunoSEQ multiplex PCR. The table lists tens of thousands of clones, about 96% of them singletons. The sample consisted of CD8+ T cells from peripheral blood mononuclear cells, taken after pregnancy. The receptors stem from a female donor with multiple sclerosis, enrolled in a pregnancy study.

About this clone: Other DNA sequences in this specimen translate into the identical CDR3. The V call is TRBV27, the J call TRBJ2-7; 8 nucleotides align to TRBD1. Germline-derived CDR1 and CDR2 are MNHEY and SMNVEV (reference sequence). The CDR3 has 14 amino acids. With 2 bases clipped from V and 7 bases from J, the junction kept 7 bases outside the gene matches. In nucleotides, the CDR3 is TGTGCCAGCAGTTTAAGTCAGGGGGCGTATGAGCAGTACTTC. Amino acid sequence: CASSLSQGAYEQYF.

This chain links TRBV19 with TRBJ2-7, with D possibly being TRBD1 (6 bases). Trimming cost V 1 base and J 5 bases, with 15 bases left between them. The V gene's germline CDR1 is LNHDA and CDR2 SQIVND (reference sequence). This CDR3 contains 15 residues. The CDR3 DNA is TGTGCCAGTAGTATAGTTACAGGGATCTCGAACGAGCAGTACTTC. This sequence encodes CASSIVTGISNEQYF.

The rearrangement uses TRBV10-3 and TRBJ2-3, with TRBD1 identical over 7 bases. V lost 10 bases, J lost 2 bases, and 6 bases stayed unmatched. The germline CDR1 and CDR2 sequences are ENHRY and SYGVKD. This CDR3 spans 13 amino acids. The CDR3 protein is CATRQGITDTQYF. The CDR3 bases are TGTGCCACCCGACAGGGTATCACAGATACGCAGTATTTT.

The genes are TRBV19 and TRBJ2-1; TRBD2 aligns across 14 bases. Trimming at V came to 4 bases and at J to 7 bases, leaving 12 bases not matched to a gene. Germline CDR1 is LNHDA and CDR2 is SQIVND (reference sequence). This CDR3 is 18 amino acids long. The CDR3 coding sequence is TGTGCCAGTAGTACGCGACTAGCGGGAGGGCCTAAGTTGAATGAGCAGTTCTTC. This sequence encodes CASSTRLAGGPKLNEQFF.

The J gene is TRBJ2-1, the V gene TRBV27; TRBD1 aligns across 9 bases. CDR1 is MNHEY, CDR2 SMNVEV, per germline (reference sequence). This CDR3 spans 17 amino acids. V lost 5 bases to trimming and J lost 7 bases; unmatched junction nucleotides: 15. The CDR3 is CASSNVLTGGILNEQFF. The CDR3 region has the DNA TGTGCCAGCAGTAACGTGCTGACAGGGGGGATTTTGAATGAGCAGTTCTTC.

V gene TRBV7-9 combines with J gene TRBJ1-1; 8 positions match TRBD1. CDR1 is SEHNR, CDR2 FQNEAQ, per germline (reference sequence). V dropped 7 bases and J dropped 7; count of bases not matched to a gene: 8. The CDR3 sequence is 13 residues long. This chain's CDR3 is CASIGQGAGEAFF. The CDR3 DNA reads as TGTGCCAGCATCGGGCAGGGGGCGGGTGAAGCTTTCTTT. Using reference TRBV7-9 and TRBJ1-1 for the parts outside the CDR3, the full variable domain is DTGVSQNPRHKITKRGQNVTFRCDPISEHNRLYWYRQTLGQGPEFLTYFQNEAQLEKSRLLSDRFSAERPKGSFSTLEIQRTEQGDSAMYLCASIGQGAGEAFFGQGTRLTVV.

This clone was recorded only once. Written as DNA, the CDR3 is TGTGCCAGCAGCTTGGTAACCTACGAGCAGTACTTC. Its translation: CASSLVTYEQYF. The genes are TRBV5-6 and TRBJ2-7, with unresolved D. The CDR3 sequence is 12 residues long. V was cut by 0 bases and J by 2 bases, with 3 bases left in between. The germline V gene has CDR1 SGHDT and CDR2 YYEEEE. Looking up the rest from reference TRBV5-6 and TRBJ2-7 gives the full variable domain: DAGVTQSPTHLIKTRGQQVTLRCSPKSGHDTVSWYQQALGQGPQFIFQYYEEEERQRGNFPDRFSGHQFPNYSSELNVNALLLGDSALYLCASSLVTYEQYFGPGTRLTVT.

V usage is TRBV5-6 and J usage is TRBJ1-5, with TRBD1 matching over 7 bases. The CDR3 consists of 14 residues. V was pared by 4 bases and J by 0 bases, with 1 base of the junction left unmatched. Per the germline V gene, CDR1 is SGHDT and CDR2 is YYEEEE. The CDR3 DNA reads as TGTGCCAGCAGCACAGGGGATAGCAATCAGCCCCAGCATTTT. Translated, it gives CASSTGDSNQPQHF. The variable domain in full, with the rest retrieved from reference TRBV5-6 and TRBJ1-5, is DAGVTQSPTHLIKTRGQQVTLRCSPKSGHDTVSWYQQALGQGPQFIFQYYEEEERQRGNFPDRFSGHQFPNYSSELNVNALLLGDSALYLCASSTGDSNQPQHFGDGTRLSIL.

The chain uses TRBV13 and TRBJ2-3; 7 bases agree with TRBD1. With V trimmed by 6 bases and J by 11 bases, 17 bases remained unmatched. The CDR3 is 15 residues long. Per the germline V gene, CDR1 is PRHDT and CDR2 is FYEKMQ (reference sequence). CDR3: CASRPRQGSRVEQYF. CDR3 nucleotide sequence: TGTGCCAGCAGGCCAAGACAGGGCTCCCGAGTGGAGCAGTATTTT.

The rearrangement links TRBV19 to TRBJ2-1, with TRBD1 identical over 7 bases. This CDR3 comprises 14 residues. V shed 3 bases, J shed 7 bases, and the junction held 6 bases outside the gene matches. Germline V gene lookup returns CDR1 LNHDA and CDR2 SQIVND (reference sequence). CDR3 nucleotides: TGTGCCAGTAGTATTACCCAGGGGGAGAATGAGCAGTTCTTC. Translating it yields CASSITQGENEQFF.

The chain uses TRBV19 and TRBJ1-1, with TRBD1 matching over 9 bases. Germline trimming cut 7 bases from V and 3 bases from J; bases unmatched to any gene: 12. This CDR3 has 16 residues. From germline, CDR1 is LNHDA and CDR2 SQIVND (reference sequence). CDR3 in DNA: TGTGCCAGTAAGGGACAGGGATCCAAGTGGGACACTGAAGCTTTCTTT. Its translation is CASKGQGSKWDTEAFF.

V and J are TRBV6-5 and TRBJ2-1, with 12 bases matching TRBD2. CDR1 and CDR2 (germline): MNHEY, SVGAGI. V gave up 0 bases and J gave up 10 bases; unmatched junction bases: 4. This CDR3 has 15 residues. CDR3 amino acids: CASSYSPSGRVEQFF. The CDR3 DNA reads as TGTGCCAGCAGTTACTCGCCTAGCGGGAGGGTAGAGCAGTTCTTC.

The CDR3: CASSSPQVWEQYF. The CDR3 bases are TGTGCCAGCAGTTCACCGCAGGTTTGGGAGCAGTACTTC. The chain has TRBV28 and TRBJ2-7; D remains unclear. The ends were cut back, 4 bases at V and 7 bases at J, with 14 bases in the middle. In germline, CDR1 is MDHEN, CDR2 SYDVKM. This CDR3 region has 13 residues.

The chain carries TRBV7-6 and TRBJ2-1; D is perhaps TRBD1 (5 bases). The CDR3 is made up of 11 amino acids. V lost 6 bases, J lost 10 bases, and 10 bases lay in between. Germline loops: CDR1 SGHVS, CDR2 FNYEAQ. For the CDR3, the DNA is TGTGCCAGCAGTGCTTCAGGGGAGCAGTTCTTC. Protein sequence: CASSASGEQFF.

The chain has TRBV7-9 and TRBJ2-3; D not certain. Germline assignment: CDR1 SEHNR and CDR2 FQNEAQ (reference sequence). The V end was cut by 5 bases, the J end by 1 base, with 7 bases between. The CDR3 length is 13 residues. The DNA for the CDR3 is TGTGCCAGCAGCGAGTACGGCACAGATACGCAGTATTTT. This gives the protein CASSEYGTDTQYF. The full variable domain, in which reference TRBV7-9 and TRBJ2-3 provide the parts outside the CDR3, is DTGVSQNPRHKITKRGQNVTFRCDPISEHNRLYWYRQTLGQGPEFLTYFQNEAQLEKSRLLSDRFSAERPKGSFSTLEIQRTEQGDSAMYLCASSEYGTDTQYFGPGTRLTVL.

V usage is TRBV6-1 and J usage is TRBJ1-2; maybe TRBD1 (6 bases). This CDR3 has 14 residues. Germline V gene data show CDR1 as MNHNS and CDR2 as SASEGT. V dropped 2 bases and J dropped 4 bases, with 11 bases sitting between them. The CDR3 loop is CASSEPGTSYGYTF. The CDR3 DNA reads TGTGCCAGCAGTGAACCAGGGACATCCTATGGCTACACCTTC.

The rearrangement links TRBV5-4 to TRBJ2-7; TRBD2 is a possible D gene (5 bases). The CDR3 covers 14 residues. CDR1 and CDR2 (germline): SGHNT, YYREEE (reference sequence). V lost 5 bases and J lost 1, with 13 bases in between. The DNA for the CDR3 is TGTGCCAGCAGACCACTCCCGGGGTCCTACGAGCAGTACTTC. It is translated as CASRPLPGSYEQYF. The entire variable domain, with the rest obtained from reference TRBV5-4 and TRBJ2-7, is as follows: ETGVTQSPTHLIKTRGQQVTLRCSSQSGHNTVSWYQQALGQGPQFIFQYYREEENGRGNFPPRFSGLQFPNYSSELNVNALELDDSALYLCASRPLPGSYEQYFGPGTRLTVT.

J is TRBJ1-5 and V is TRBV2; 7 positions match TRBD1. CDR1 SNHLY and CDR2 FYNNEI come from the germline V gene. The CDR3 spans 16 residues. V lost 3 bases to trimming and J lost 0 bases; unmatched junction nucleotides: 5. The CDR3 region is CASSEATGLSNQPQHF. In DNA, the CDR3 is TGTGCCAGCAGTGAGGCGACAGGGCTTAGCAATCAGCCCCAGCATTTT.

The chain employs TRBV6-1 and TRBJ1-1; unclear D gene. CDR1 MNHNS and CDR2 SASEGT come from the germline V gene. The CDR3 has 10 amino acids. V was cut by 8 bases and J by 7 bases, with 8 bases left in between. CDR3 nucleotide sequence: TGTGCCAGCCGGGGAGGTGAAGCTTTCTTT. Translating gives CASRGGEAFF.

Here the CDR3 reads CASSLGTQRRETQYF. The CDR3, as DNA: TGTGCCAGCAGCTTAGGCACTCAGAGGAGGGAGACCCAGTACTTC. The chain recombines TRBV7-6 with TRBJ2-5; the D gene is possibly TRBD2 (5 bases). Between the trimmed V and J ends, which lost 1 base and 5 bases, there was a span of 14 bases. Germline CDR1 reads SGHVS; CDR2 reads FNYEAQ. This CDR3 comprises 15 residues.